This T cell receptor beta chain is drawn from a study of blood T cell repertoires in COVID-19. Study context: The samples span acute and convalescent COVID-19 from the United States, Italy and Spain. The cDNA or gDNA used as material had been derived from T cells, B-cell-depleted T cells, or PBMCs.

The repertoire was sequenced with immunoSEQ multiplex PCR; TCRdb's copy has only in-frame clones and lacks some. The sample has 160,000 or so clones; 65% to 85% are singletons. The CDR3 sequence is 12 residues long. V dropped 5 bases and J dropped 6; count of bases not matched to a gene: 3. The study drew participants aged about 18 to 90 years from approximately 25 US areas. Participant-reported clinical history was the basis for cohort assignment. The sequencing sample was made of PBMCs or T cells enriched from blood (not recorded which). This TCR was sampled from a woman aged 40-49 years with acute COVID-19. V usage is TRBV12-3 or TRBV12-4 and J usage is TRBJ1-2; 7 bases map to TRBD1. CDR3 amino acids: CASSPTGDGYTF. The CDR3 DNA is TGTGCCAGCAGTCCCACAGGGGATGGCTACACCTTC.